This T cell receptor beta chain stems from a study of T-cell reconstitution after alpha-beta-depleted transplantation in children. Unique molecular identifiers were incorporated into the prepared TCRbeta library. TCRdb re-called the PCR reads with MiXCR, one entry per CDR3 protein. This table holds just over 950,000 distinct CDR3 sequences, roughly 29% found once. This clonotype has a single count. The CDR3 length is 16 residues. Trimming removed 5 bases from V and 1 base from J; junction bases left unmatched: 10. Sequenced here: PBMCs, mostly from graft donor cells, sampled 360 days after TCRalphabeta/CD19-depleted stem cell transplant. The chain is built from TRBV12-3 or TRBV12-4 and TRBJ1-1, with 7 bases fitting TRBD1. This TCR was sampled from a boy under two years old who had a stem cell transplant for SCID, so the T cells may come from the graft donor. CDR3 in DNA: TGTGCCAGCAGTCCCCGGGGGCAGGGGGGGAACACTGAAGCTTTCTTT. Translated: CASSPRGQGGNTEAFF.